This T cell receptor (beta chain) was retrieved from a study of long-term antiretroviral therapy in people with HIV. This clone was detected a few times. The antigen is unknown. The immunoSEQ assay was v3.0, run at survey level. TCRdb's table, derived via immunoSEQ multiplex PCR, lists solely in-frame clones and lacks some. Seen here are some 15,000 clones, around three quarters observed once, and the top ten hold about 27%. The study, taken as a whole, reports: The data indicate that diversity increased after ART but remained below transplant donor controls.

Sequencing used unsorted PBMCs, obtained 3.1 years after starting antiretroviral therapy. This sequence originates from a man aged 35-49 years with HIV.

CDR3 sequence reads: CASSESRGMNTEAFF. The CDR3 DNA is TGCGCCAGCAGTGAGTCGCGGGGTATGAACACTGAAGCTTTCTTT. V usage is TRBV10-2 and J usage is TRBJ1-1; D is uncertain. Germline assignment: CDR1 WSHSY and CDR2 SAAADI. The CDR3 is 15 amino acids. The germline V and J ends were trimmed by 0 bases and 0 bases, with 8 bases remaining between them.